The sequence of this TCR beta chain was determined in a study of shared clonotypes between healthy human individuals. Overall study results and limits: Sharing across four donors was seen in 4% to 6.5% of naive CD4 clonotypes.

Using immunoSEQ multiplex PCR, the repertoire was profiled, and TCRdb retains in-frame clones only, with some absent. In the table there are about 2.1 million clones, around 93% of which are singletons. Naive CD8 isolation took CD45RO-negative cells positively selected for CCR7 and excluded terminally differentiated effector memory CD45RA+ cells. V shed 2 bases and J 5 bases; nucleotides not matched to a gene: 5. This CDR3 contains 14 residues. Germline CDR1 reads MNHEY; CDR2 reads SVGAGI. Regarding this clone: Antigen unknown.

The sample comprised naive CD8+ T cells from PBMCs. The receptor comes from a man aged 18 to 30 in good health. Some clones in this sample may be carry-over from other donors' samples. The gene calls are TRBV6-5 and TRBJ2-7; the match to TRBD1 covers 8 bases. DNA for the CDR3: TGTGCCAGCAGTTACACCGGGACAGGCGACGAGCAGTACTTC. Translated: CASSYTGTGDEQYF.